A selection of T cell receptor beta chains follows, all from one sample in a study of T cell clones after liver transplantation. Using immunoSEQ multiplex PCR, the repertoire was profiled, and TCRdb retains in-frame clones only, with some absent. This repertoire shows nearly 55,000 clones, around 84% found once; its top ten account for approximately 8%. This sample comprised CD4+ T cells from blood, obtained before liver transplant. All receptors come from a human donor who received a liver transplant. Both conserved end residues are part of each CDR3. A D gene is named only where the DNA matches it firmly. A row's size may be missing; if present it is once, few, many or a size class.

V	J	D	size	DNA	CDR3
TRBV19	TRBJ2-1	TRBD2	-	TGTGCCAGTAGTATCCCTAGCGGGGCCTACAATGAGCAGTTCTTC	CASSIPSGAYNEQFF
TRBV5-5	TRBJ1-1	-	few	TGTGCCAGCAGCTCAGGGGCCGAACACCCAACTTTCTTT	CASSSGAEHPTFF
TRBV6-5	TRBJ2-3	TRBD2	once	TGTGCCACCTCCCGGGACTACTACACAGATACGCAGTATTTT	CATSRDYYTDTQYF
TRBV5-1	TRBJ2-4	-	once	TGCGCCAGCAGCTTGGACAGGCGGGACATTCAGTACTTC	CASSLDRRDIQYF
TRBV25-1	TRBJ2-3	-	once	TGTGCCAGCAGTGGAGCGGGCGGTAGCACAGATACGCAGTATTTT	CASSGAGGSTDTQYF
TRBV7-2	TRBJ1-2	-	-	TGTGCCAGCAGCGTGAGGTCTTATGGCTACACCTTC	CASSVRSYGYTF
TRBV5-5	TRBJ2-1	-	-	TGTGCCAGCAGCTCGGATGGGGGCTTTAAAGTCTTCTACAATGAGCAGTTCTTC	CASSSDGGFKVFYNEQFF
TRBV19	TRBJ2-2	-	-	TGTGCCAGTACCACCGGACCGAACACCGGGGAGCTGTTTTTT	CASTTGPNTGELFF
TRBV6-4	TRBJ1-2	-	-	TGTGCCAGCAGCCCGAACGGCGACCTCTATGGCTACACCTTC	CASSPNGDLYGYTF
TRBV2	TRBJ2-7	TRBD1	few	TGTGCCAGCAGAGCCGGGACAGGGTTCGAGCAGTACTTC	CASRAGTGFEQYF
TRBV10-3	TRBJ2-3	TRBD1	once	TGTGCCATCAGTGGGACAGGGAAGACGCAGTATTTT	CAISGTGKTQYF
TRBV2	TRBJ1-5	TRBD1	once	TGTGCCAGCAGCAGACAGGGGAATCAGCCCCAGCATTTT	CASSRQGNQPQHF
TRBV6-5	TRBJ2-7	-	-	TGTGCCAGCAGCCTCGGGGTAGGCTACGAGCAGTACTTC	CASSLGVGYEQYF
TRBV19	TRBJ1-2	-	once	TGTGCCAGCTCCCTTAGGGGGGCCGGCGGCTATGGCTACACCTTC	CASSLRGAGGYGYTF
TRBV7-2	TRBJ1-5	-	-	TGTGCCAGCAGCCCGGTAGGGGCGCGTCAGCCCCAGCATTTT	CASSPVGARQPQHF
TRBV7-2	TRBJ2-4	TRBD1	-	TGTGCCAGCAGCTTCAGTCAGGGGGCGAACATTCAGTACTTC	CASSFSQGANIQYF
TRBV18	TRBJ2-1	TRBD1	-	TGTGCCAGCTCACGACCGGGGACAGGGGTGAATGAGCAGTTCTTC	CASSRPGTGVNEQFF
TRBV27	TRBJ2-3	-	-	TGTGCCAGCAGTTTAGGGGTTGGGGATACGCAGTATTTT	CASSLGVGDTQYF
TRBV6-6	TRBJ1-5	-	-	TGTGCCAGCAGTTACGGGCCTAGCAATCAGCCCCAGCATTTT	CASSYGPSNQPQHF
TRBV5-1	TRBJ2-7	TRBD2	few	TGCGCCAGGGGGGGACTAGCGAGGAATTCGTACTTC	CARGGLARNSYF
TRBV5-4	TRBJ1-6	TRBD1	-	TGTGCCAGCAGCGGACAGGGGTTTTCACCCCTCCACTTT	CASSGQGFSPLHF
TRBV6-4	TRBJ2-3	-	-	TGTGCCAGCAGCCTAGAGTGGGGGACCACAGATACGCAGTATTTT	CASSLEWGTTDTQYF
TRBV11-2	TRBJ2-3	-	once	TGTGCCAGCAGCCAAGGCAGAAGCACAGATACGCAGTATTTT	CASSQGRSTDTQYF
TRBV11-3	TRBJ2-3	-	few	TGTGCCAGCAGCGAAGGGACAGATACGCAGTATTTT	CASSEGTDTQYF